These T cell receptor beta chains were read from a single sample in a study of cytomegalovirus exposure and HLA in healthy donors. The data were produced by immunoSEQ multiplex PCR, yet TCRdb's version contains in-frame clones alone and is incomplete. The table has roughly 96,000 clones, roughly 74% seen once. Sequencing was performed on PBMCs. Receptors originate from a female donor in good health and CMV-seropositive. CDR3s include the opening cysteine and the closing phenylalanine or tryptophan. Each record gives: J gene, D gene, V gene, clone size, CDR3 DNA, CDR3 protein. D genes are given only for firm matches. The size of a clone is reported for some rows only, either as once, few or many, or as a class for expanded clones.

TRBJ2-7,.,TRBV4-3,few,TGCGCCAGCAGCCAAGATGAAGGAGGGACCTACGAGCAGTACTTC,CASSQDEGGTYEQYF
TRBJ1-2,TRBD1,TRBV9,.,TGTGCCAGCAGCCCTCAGGGGGTCTACGGCTACACCTTC,CASSPQGVYGYTF
TRBJ1-2,TRBD1,TRBV29-1,.,TGCAGCGTTGAAAGGGGGCCTTATGGCTACACCTTC,CSVERGPYGYTF
TRBJ2-7,TRBD1,TRBV7-2,.,TGTGCCACCAGCAAAAAGGTGGGGACAGGGGACTCCTACGAGCAGTACTTC,CATSKKVGTGDSYEQYF
TRBJ2-1,.,TRBV7-8,.,TGTGCCAGCAGCTTAGACGGGAGCTCCTACAATGAGCAGTTCTTC,CASSLDGSSYNEQFF
TRBJ2-7,TRBD2,TRBV15,.,TGTGCCACCAGCAGAGGTTCGGCTAGCGGGAAAAGGGAGCAGTACTTC,CATSRGSASGKREQYF
TRBJ1-2,TRBD1,TRBV15,.,TGTGCCACCAGCAGGGGGGGACAGTACTATGGCTACACCTTC,CATSRGGQYYGYTF
TRBJ1-1,TRBD1,TRBV6-5,few,TGTGCCAGCAGCAGAGACAGGGTAGCCTTCGCTTTCTTT,CASSRDRVAFAFF
TRBJ2-1,TRBD1,TRBV29-1,.,TGCAGCGTTGACGGAGCCGGGACAGGGAAATTCAATGAGCAGTTCTTC,CSVDGAGTGKFNEQFF
TRBJ2-3,.,TRBV5-1,.,TGCGCCAGCAGCTTCATGACAGATACGCAGTATTTT,CASSFMTDTQYF
TRBJ2-3,.,TRBV9,.,TGTGCCAGCAGCCCAACGGGCACAGATACGCAGTATTTT,CASSPTGTDTQYF
TRBJ2-7,.,TRBV28,.,TGTGCCAGCAGAGAAGCGGCAGGAAACCACTACGAGCAGTACTTC,CASREAAGNHYEQYF
TRBJ2-7,TRBD2,TRBV7-9,.,TGTGCCAGCAGCTTGGAAAGCGGGAGTAATTACGAGCAGTACTTC,CASSLESGSNYEQYF
TRBJ2-1,TRBD2,TRBV13,once,TGTGCCAGCAGCGCTCGGGGGAGGACTAGCTCCTACAATGAGCAGTTCTTC,CASSARGRTSSYNEQFF
TRBJ2-2,.,TRBV7-8,.,TGTGCCAGCGGTTGGGAGACCGGGGAGCTGTTTTTT,CASGWETGELFF
TRBJ2-3,TRBD2,TRBV2,few,TGTGCCAGCACCGGGACTAGCGGGAGCGTAAATACGCAGTATTTT,CASTGTSGSVNTQYF
TRBJ1-6,TRBD1,TRBV5-8,.,TGTGCCAGCAGCGATCAGCAGGGGGCTCGCAATTCACCCCTCCACTTT,CASSDQQGARNSPLHF
TRBJ2-2,.,TRBV4-3,.,TGCGCCAGCAGCCAAAACCCGGGACAGAACACCGGGGAGCTGTTTTTT,CASSQNPGQNTGELFF
TRBJ1-1,TRBD1,TRBV28,.,TGTGCCAGCAGTTTAGTGGACAGGGGTTCTGAAGCTTTCTTT,CASSLVDRGSEAFF
TRBJ1-3,.,TRBV9,.,TGTGCCAGCAGCCAAACGACAGTACCTGGAAACACCATATATTTT,CASSQTTVPGNTIYF
TRBJ2-1,TRBD2,TRBV10-1,few,TGCGCCAGCAGTGACGGGGGGGCCTACAATGAGCAGTTCTTC,CASSDGGAYNEQFF
TRBJ2-5,.,TRBV7-2,.,TGTGCCAGCAGCCAAAACGGCGGGACGTTCCAAGAGACCCAGTACTTC,CASSQNGGTFQETQYF
TRBJ1-6,TRBD1,TRBV30,.,TGTGCCTGGGGACAGGGTCTTAATTCACCCCTCCACTTT,CAWGQGLNSPLHF
TRBJ2-2,TRBD2,TRBV29-1,.,TGCAGCGGAGGTAGCGGGAGCGGGGAGCTGTTTTTT,CSGGSGSGELFF
TRBJ1-6,.,TRBV7-2,.,TGTGCCAGCAGCTTCCGGAGTTCTAATTCACCCCTCCACTTT,CASSFRSSNSPLHF
TRBJ1-1,.,TRBV9,.,TGTGCCAGCAGCGTAGCAGCGGGCCTGGGCACTGAAGCTTTCTTT,CASSVAAGLGTEAFF
TRBJ1-2,.,TRBV5-4,.,TGTGCCAGCAGCCACCAGGCCCGTAGTCCGATCTATGGCTACACCTTC,CASSHQARSPIYGYTF
TRBJ2-7,.,TRBV7-8,.,TGTGCCAGCAGCTTAGATGTCACTAGCTCCTACGAGCAGTACTTC,CASSLDVTSSYEQYF
TRBJ1-6,TRBD1,TRBV7-9,.,TGTGCCAGCAGCTTGGGGGGCCTAACAGGGGGCGCGGTATTTTCACCCCTCCACTTT,CASSLGGLTGGAVFSPLHF
TRBJ1-4,.,TRBV11-2,few,TGTGCCAGCGCCCCCCGCGCGGCTAATGAAAAACTGTTTTTT,CASAPRAANEKLFF
TRBJ1-4,TRBD1,TRBV4-1,.,TGCGCCAGCAGTCTCCCGGGACAGGGTCTTGAAAAACTGTTTTTT,CASSLPGQGLEKLFF
TRBJ2-7,TRBD1,TRBV9,.,TGTGCCAGCAGCGCCGGGACAGGGGTCGAGCAGTACTTC,CASSAGTGVEQYF
TRBJ1-1,.,TRBV6-5,.,TGTGCCAGCAGTTCCCTCTTCACTGAAGCTTTCTTT,CASSSLFTEAFF
TRBJ1-2,.,TRBV28,.,TGTGCCAGCAGTCCTTCGAGTAACTATGGCTACACCTTC,CASSPSSNYGYTF
TRBJ2-2,TRBD2,TRBV7-9,.,TGTGCCAGCAGCCTTGGACTAGCGGGAGATGCCGGGGAGCTGTTTTTT,CASSLGLAGDAGELFF
TRBJ2-5,TRBD2,TRBV9,.,TGTGCCAGCAGCGGCGGGGGGACCCAAGAGACCCAGTACTTC,CASSGGGTQETQYF
TRBJ2-2,TRBD1,TRBV7-6,.,TGTGCCAGCAGCTCCGTTCCCCCCCTGGACAGGGCGACTTGGACCGGGGAGCTGTTTTTT,CASSSVPPLDRATWTGELFF